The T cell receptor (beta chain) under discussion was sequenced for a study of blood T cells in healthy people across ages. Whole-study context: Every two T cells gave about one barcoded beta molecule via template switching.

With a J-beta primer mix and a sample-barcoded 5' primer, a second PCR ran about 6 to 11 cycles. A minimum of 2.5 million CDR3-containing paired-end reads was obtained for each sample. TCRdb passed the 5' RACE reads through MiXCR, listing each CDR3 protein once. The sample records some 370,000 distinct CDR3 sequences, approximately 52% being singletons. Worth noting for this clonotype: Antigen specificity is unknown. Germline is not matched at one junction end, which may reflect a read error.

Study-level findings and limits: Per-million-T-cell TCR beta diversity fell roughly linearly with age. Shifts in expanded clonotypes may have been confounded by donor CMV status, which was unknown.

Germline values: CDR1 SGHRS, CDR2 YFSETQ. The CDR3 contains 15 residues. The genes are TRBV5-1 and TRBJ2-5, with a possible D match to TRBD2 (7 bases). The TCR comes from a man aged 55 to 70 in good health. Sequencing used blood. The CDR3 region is CASSLVVGGDNEQYF. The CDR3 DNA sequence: TGCGCCAGCAGTTTGGTGGTGGGGGGGGACAATGAGCAGTACTTC.